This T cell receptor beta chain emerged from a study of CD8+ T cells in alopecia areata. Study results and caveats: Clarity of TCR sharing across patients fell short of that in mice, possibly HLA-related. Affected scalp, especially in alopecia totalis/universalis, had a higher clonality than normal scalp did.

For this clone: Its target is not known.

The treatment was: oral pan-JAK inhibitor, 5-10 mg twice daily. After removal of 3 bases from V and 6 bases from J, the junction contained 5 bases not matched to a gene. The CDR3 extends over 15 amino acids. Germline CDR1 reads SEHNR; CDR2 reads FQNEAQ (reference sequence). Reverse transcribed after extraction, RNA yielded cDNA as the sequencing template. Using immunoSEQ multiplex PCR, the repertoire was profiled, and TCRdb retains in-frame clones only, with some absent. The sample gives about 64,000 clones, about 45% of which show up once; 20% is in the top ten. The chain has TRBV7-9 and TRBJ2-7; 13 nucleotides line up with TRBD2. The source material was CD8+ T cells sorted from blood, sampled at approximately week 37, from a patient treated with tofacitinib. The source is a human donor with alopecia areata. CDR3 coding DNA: TGTGCCAGCAGCTTCGGGACTAGCGGGACCCCCGAGCAGTACTTC. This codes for CASSFGTSGTPEQYF.